What follows are 6 T cell receptor beta chains derived from one specimen sequenced in a study of shared clonotypes between healthy human individuals. The method was immunoSEQ multiplex PCR; TCRdb's version includes in-frame clones alone and lacks a portion of them. The sample records 2 million to 2.5 million clones, around 95% being singletons. Sequenced material: naive CD4+ T cells sorted from blood. Sample subset: CD45RA+ positively selected. These receptor sequences come from a young man in good health.

As concerns this clone: Other DNA variants within this sample encode the same CDR3. The chain links TRBV10-3 to TRBJ1-2, with D possibly matching TRBD1 (6 bases). The CDR3 loop spans 11 amino acids. Germline CDR1 ENHRY, CDR2 SYGVKD. The germline V and J ends were trimmed by 8 bases and 5 bases, with 9 bases remaining between them. CDR3 protein: CAIGQGYGYTF. CDR3 bases: TGTGCCATCGGCCAGGGGTATGGCTACACCTTC.

As to this clone: Other DNA sequences within the sample encode an identical CDR3. This chain joins TRBV5-4 and TRBJ2-1, with 11 bases fitting TRBD2. The CDR3 is 15 amino acids. After removal of 1 base from V and 4 bases from J, the junction contained 1 base not matched to a gene. From germline, CDR1 is SGHNT and CDR2 YYREEE (reference sequence). Here the CDR3 DNA reads TGTGCCAGCAGCTTGCTAGCGGGAGGTTACAATGAGCAGTTCTTC. Translation gives CASSLLAGGYNEQFF.

The chain couples TRBV7-2 to TRBJ2-1; weak D call: TRBD2 (6 bases). There are 13 residues in the CDR3. Germline V gene lookup returns CDR1 SGHTA and CDR2 FQGNSA. Trimming took 5 bases from V and 9 from J, leaving 14 bases between them. CDR3 in DNA: TGTGCCAGCAGCCCCGGGCAGCGGGTTGAGCAGTTCTTC. Its translation: CASSPGQRVEQFF.

V gene TRBV6-6 combines with J gene TRBJ1-4; a weak D match, TRBD1 (6 bases). V lost 8 bases and J lost 0, with 10 bases in between. Germline assignment: CDR1 MNHNY and CDR2 SVGAGI (reference sequence). This CDR3 is built from 14 residues. Written as DNA, the CDR3 is TGTGCCAGCGGGGGCCCCGCAACTAATGAAAAACTGTTTTTT. It codes for CASGGPATNEKLFF.

The V and J genes are TRBV7-2 and TRBJ2-3; TRBD2 might be the D (6 bases). Germline CDR1 SGHTA, CDR2 FQGNSA. The length of the CDR3 is 14 residues. V lost 5 bases to trimming and J lost 2 bases, with 11 bases between them. The CDR3 region is CASSRDSLTDTQYF. Here the CDR3 DNA reads TGTGCCAGCAGCCGGGACTCCCTCACAGATACGCAGTATTTT.

This clone was counted a single time. The V and J genes are TRBV7-2 and TRBJ2-7; D is undetermined. Germline CDR1 and CDR2: SGHTA and FQGNSA. Trimming removed 2 bases from V and 2 bases from J, with 10 bases in between. The CDR3 has 14 amino acids. CDR3 sequence: CASSLSYFAYEQYF. DNA for the CDR3: TGTGCCAGCAGCTTAAGTTATTTCGCCTACGAGCAGTACTTC.